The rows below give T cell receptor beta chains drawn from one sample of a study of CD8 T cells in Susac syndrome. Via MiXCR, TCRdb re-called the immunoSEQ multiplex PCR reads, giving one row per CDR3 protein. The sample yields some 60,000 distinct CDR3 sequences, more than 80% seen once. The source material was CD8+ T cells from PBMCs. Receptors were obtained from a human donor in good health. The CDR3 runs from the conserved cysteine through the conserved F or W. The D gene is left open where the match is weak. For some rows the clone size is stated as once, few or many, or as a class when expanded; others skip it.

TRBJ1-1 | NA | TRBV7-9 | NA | TGTGCCAGCAGCTTAGTCGGGAGCTTAAACACTGAAGCTTTCTTT | CASSLVGSLNTEAFF
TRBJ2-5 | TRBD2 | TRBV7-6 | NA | TGTGCCAGCAGCGAGGGGGCTAGCGGGGGGCCGCGAAAGACCCAGTACTTC | CASSEGASGGPRKTQYF
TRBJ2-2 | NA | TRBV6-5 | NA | TGTGCCAGCAGTTACGGGGCTCGAGCAGCGAACACCGGGGAGCTGTTTTTT | CASSYGARAANTGELFF
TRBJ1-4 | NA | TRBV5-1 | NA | TGCGCCAGCAGCTTGGGGGGGGCAACTAGCCGGACTAATGAAAAACTGTTTTTT | CASSLGGATSRTNEKLFF
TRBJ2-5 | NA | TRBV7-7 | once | TGTGCCAGCCAGGGTAAAGGGGAGACCCAGTACTTC | CASQGKGETQYF
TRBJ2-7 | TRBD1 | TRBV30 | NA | TGTGCCTGGAGTGGGGACAGCTCCTACGAGCAGTACTTC | CAWSGDSSYEQYF
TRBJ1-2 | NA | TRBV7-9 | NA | TGTGCCAGCAGCTTAAGTAACAGCGCTAACTATGGCTACACCTTC | CASSLSNSANYGYTF
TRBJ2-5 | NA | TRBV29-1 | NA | TGCAGCGTGGGGGAGACCCAGTACTTC | CSVGETQYF
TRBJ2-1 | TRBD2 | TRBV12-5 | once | TGTGCTAGTGGTTACCAACTAGCGGGGAAGTCCTACAATGAGCAGTTCTTC | CASGYQLAGKSYNEQFF
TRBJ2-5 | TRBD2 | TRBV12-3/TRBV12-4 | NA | TGTGCCAGCAGTCAGACTAGCGGGGAAGAGACCCAGTACTTC | CASSQTSGEETQYF
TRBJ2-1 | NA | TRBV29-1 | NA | TGCAGCGTTGAAGAGACAGACTACAATGAGCAGTTCTTC | CSVEETDYNEQFF
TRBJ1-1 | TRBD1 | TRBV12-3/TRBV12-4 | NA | TGTGCCAGCAGTCCGACAGGGGAAGCTTTCTTT | CASSPTGEAFF
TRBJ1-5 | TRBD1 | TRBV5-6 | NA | TGTGCCAGCAGCGGGGACAGCCAGCCCCAGCATTTT | CASSGDSQPQHF
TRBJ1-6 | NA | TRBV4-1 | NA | TGCGCCAGCAGCCCGGGTCCGTCGGACTCACCCCTCCACTTT | CASSPGPSDSPLHF
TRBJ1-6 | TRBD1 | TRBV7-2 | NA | TGTGCCAGCAGCTTAGTAGGGGACAGGGTTTGGAGTTCACCCCTCCACTTT | CASSLVGDRVWSSPLHF
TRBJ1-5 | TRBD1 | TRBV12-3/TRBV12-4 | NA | TGTGCCAGCAGTCCAGGGGGGTTGGACCAGCCCCAGCATTTT | CASSPGGLDQPQHF
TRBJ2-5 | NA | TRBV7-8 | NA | TGTGCCAGCAGCTCCCTATTGGAGACCCAGTACTTC | CASSSLLETQYF
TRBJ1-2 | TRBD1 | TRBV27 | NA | TGTGCCAGCAGTTTATCGTTGGGGACAGCCTATGGCTACACCTTC | CASSLSLGTAYGYTF
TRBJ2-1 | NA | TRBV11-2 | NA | TGTGCCAGCAGCTCCGGGACTTATGAGCAGTTCTTC | CASSSGTYEQFF
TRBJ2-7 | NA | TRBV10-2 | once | TGCGCCAGCAGTGAGGCCACCTACGAGCAGTACTTC | CASSEATYEQYF
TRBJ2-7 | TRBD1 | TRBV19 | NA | TGTGCCAGTAGTACCGCAGGGGGACCCATCTACGAGCAGTACTTC | CASSTAGGPIYEQYF
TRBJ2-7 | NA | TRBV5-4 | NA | TGTGCCAGCAGCTTAGGCATAGACGACTCCTACGAGCAGTACTTC | CASSLGIDDSYEQYF
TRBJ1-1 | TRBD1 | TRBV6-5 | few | TGTGCCAGCAGTTACTCGACAGGGGCGGGCACTGAAGCTTTCTTT | CASSYSTGAGTEAFF
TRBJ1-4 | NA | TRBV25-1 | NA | TGTGCCAGCAGTGGGTCGGCAGGGTGGGAAAAACTGTTTTTT | CASSGSAGWEKLFF
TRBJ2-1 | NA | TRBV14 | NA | TGTGCCAGCAGCCAAGGTGCAGGGCGGTTGAACAATGAGCAGTTCTTC | CASSQGAGRLNNEQFF
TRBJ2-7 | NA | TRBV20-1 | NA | TGCAGTGCTAGATCCTTCGGACAGACTTCCTGCGAGCAGTACTTC | CSARSFGQTSCEQYF
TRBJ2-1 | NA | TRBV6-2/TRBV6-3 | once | TGTGCCAGCAGTTCCGGGGCCGAGAGCTCCTACAATGAGCAGTTCTTC | CASSSGAESSYNEQFF
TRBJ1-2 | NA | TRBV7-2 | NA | TGTGCCAGCAGCCCGATCCCATCACATCAATTTGGCTACACCTTC | CASSPIPSHQFGYTF
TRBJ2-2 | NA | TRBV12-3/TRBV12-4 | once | TGTGCCAGCAGCCCCCAGACAGCCCTGAACACCGGGGAGCTGTTTTTT | CASSPQTALNTGELFF
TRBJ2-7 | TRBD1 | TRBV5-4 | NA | TGTGCCAGCAGCGACCCGCCTCAGGGGGTCTACGAGCAGTACTTC | CASSDPPQGVYEQYF
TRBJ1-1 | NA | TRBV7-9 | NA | TGTGCCAGCAGCTTACGCGGAAACTGGAAGGCTTTCTTT | CASSLRGNWKAFF
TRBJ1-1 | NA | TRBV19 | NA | TGTGCCAGTAGTATAGGTCTGGGGTCGGGCACTGAAGCTTTCTTT | CASSIGLGSGTEAFF
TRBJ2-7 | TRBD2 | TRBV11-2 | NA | TGTGCCAGCAGCTTACGCGGGGGGCCCTACGAGCAGTACTTC | CASSLRGGPYEQYF
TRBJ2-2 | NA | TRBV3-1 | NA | TGTGCCAGCAGCCAAGATCAGGAGACCGGGGAGCTGTTTTTT | CASSQDQETGELFF
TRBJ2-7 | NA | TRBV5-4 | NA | TGTGCCAGCAGCTTCGGACGGGATTACGAGCAGTACTTC | CASSFGRDYEQYF
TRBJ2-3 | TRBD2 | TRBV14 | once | TGTGCCAGCAGCCAATTCCCCCCGGGACTAGCGGGGGGGGACGCAGATACGCAGTATTTT | CASSQFPPGLAGGDADTQYF
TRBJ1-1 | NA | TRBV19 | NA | TGTGCCAGTAGTATGGGGACTGAAGCTTTCTTT | CASSMGTEAFF
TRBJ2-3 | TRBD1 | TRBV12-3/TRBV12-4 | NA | TGTGCCAGCACCGCGTCCGGGACAGGGGAGATTGCAGATACGCAGTATTTT | CASTASGTGEIADTQYF
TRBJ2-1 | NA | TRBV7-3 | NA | TGTGCCAGCAGCTTAAATTCAGGGGCTTCCTACAATGAGCAGTTCTTC | CASSLNSGASYNEQFF
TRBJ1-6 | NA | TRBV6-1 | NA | TGTGCCAGCAGAAAAGGGGGTGTCTCCTCCTATAATTCACCCCTCCACTTT | CASRKGGVSSYNSPLHF
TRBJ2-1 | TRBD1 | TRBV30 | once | TGTGCCTGGAGCCTCGGACAGGGGGGCTCCTACAATGAGCAGTTCTTC | CAWSLGQGGSYNEQFF
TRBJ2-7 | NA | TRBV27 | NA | TGTGCCAGCAGTTCATGGGGCTCCGATCCCTACGAGCAGTACTTC | CASSSWGSDPYEQYF
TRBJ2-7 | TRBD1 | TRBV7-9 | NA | TGTGCCAGCAGCTACAACGACAGGGTCGAGCAGTACTTC | CASSYNDRVEQYF
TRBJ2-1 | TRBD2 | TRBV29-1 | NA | TGCAGCGTTGAAGATCCGCGCGGGGGGGCCTCGGTAAATGAGCAGTTCTTC | CSVEDPRGGASVNEQFF
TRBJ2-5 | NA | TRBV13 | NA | TGTGCCAGCAGCTTTAGGGGCCAAGAGACCCAGTACTTC | CASSFRGQETQYF
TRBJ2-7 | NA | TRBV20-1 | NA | TGCAGTGCTAATCCGCTCGGACAAGGCAACTACGAGCAGTACTTC | CSANPLGQGNYEQYF
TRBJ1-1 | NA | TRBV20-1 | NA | TGCAGTGCTAGTGGGGGCATGGGAATCACTGAAGCTTTCTTT | CSASGGMGITEAFF
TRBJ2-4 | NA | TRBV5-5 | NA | TGTGCCAGCAGCTCCGGACGGGCCAAAAACATTCAGTACTTC | CASSSGRAKNIQYF
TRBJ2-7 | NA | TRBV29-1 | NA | TGCAGCGTGATGGACAGCCTGGAGCAGTACTTC | CSVMDSLEQYF
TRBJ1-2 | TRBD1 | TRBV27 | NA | TGTGCCAGCACCACGGGACAGCTGGGTGGCTACACCTTC | CASTTGQLGGYTF
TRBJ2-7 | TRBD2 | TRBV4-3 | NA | TGCGCCAGCAGCCAAGAACCCAGCGGGGGACTCTCCTACGAGCAGTACTTC | CASSQEPSGGLSYEQYF
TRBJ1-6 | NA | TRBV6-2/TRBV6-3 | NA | TGTGCCAGCACCAAAGGTCGGGACCGAGATAATTCACCCCTCCACTTT | CASTKGRDRDNSPLHF
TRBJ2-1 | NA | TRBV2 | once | TGTGCCAGCAAAGTAGGGGACAATGAGCAGTTCTTC | CASKVGDNEQFF
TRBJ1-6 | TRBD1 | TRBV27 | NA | TGTGCCAGCAGTTGGACAGGGGGATCACCCCTCCACTTT | CASSWTGGSPLHF